This T cell receptor (beta chain) was observed in a study of T cells in women clearing cervical HPV infection. Study overall: Women with histologically confirmed HPV16-related CIN3 or worse, 2 with invasive cancer, served as cases.

TCR beta CDR3 amplified by multiplex PCR from approximately 1,100 ng genomic DNA. Only in-frame clones appear in the TCRdb table, and some are missing; sequencing was by immunoSEQ multiplex PCR. The ten most abundant clones cover around 5% of a sample with roughly 24,000 clones. Regarding this clone: Its target is not known. Sequencing ends 3 residues short of the CDR3 end; the germline J gene provides the rest.

Findings of the study overall: CIN3+ cases had significantly higher TCR repertoire richness than controls, but evenness did not differ. Controls had more TRBV6-7 (about 0.15%) than cases (about 0.11%).

Germline V gives CDR1 SNHLY, CDR2 FYNNEI. The CDR3 totals 14 residues. Trimming removed 4 bases at V and 1 base at J, with 10 bases between. Sequenced input: blood buffy coat. The source of this sequence is a woman aged 18 to 75 with a cervical HPV16 infection that either progressed to CIN3+ or cleared (not recorded which). V gene TRBV2 combines with J gene TRBJ2-5; the D gene is possibly TRBD2 (6 bases). CDR3 sequence reads: CASSVGGAQETQYF. CDR3 DNA, as far as it was read: TGTGCCAGCAGTGTAGGAGGGGCCCAAGAGACC.